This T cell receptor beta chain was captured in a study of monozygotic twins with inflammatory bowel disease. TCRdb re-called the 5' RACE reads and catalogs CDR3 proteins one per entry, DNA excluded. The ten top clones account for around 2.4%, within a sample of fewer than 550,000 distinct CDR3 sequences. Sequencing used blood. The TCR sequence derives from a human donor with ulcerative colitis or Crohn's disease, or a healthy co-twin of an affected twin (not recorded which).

CDR3 region: CASSLQGFSTEAFF. The chain carries TRBV12-3 or TRBV12-4 and TRBJ1-1; TCRdb indicates TRBD1, and absent DNA this call remains unverified. The CDR3 extends over 14 amino acids.